The 31 T cell receptor beta chains listed next were all sequenced from one sample in a study of T-cell memory formation after mild COVID-19. Each CDR3 protein is one row after TCRdb ran MiXCR on the 5' RACE reads. The sample lists roughly 250,000 distinct CDR3 sequences, roughly 17% occurring once. Material for sequencing was PBMCs or a T cell subset sorted from them (not recorded which). These receptors all come from a man aged 18-30 years who had mild COVID-19 (a few samples of this study predate the infection). Cell type and time point are not known.

This chain links TRBV6-5 with TRBJ2-7, with a weak D call TRBD1 (6 bases). Germline V gene data show CDR1 as MNHEY and CDR2 as SVGAGI. The CDR3 is 16 amino acids. The V end lost 0 bases, the J end lost 6 bases, and 18 bases lay between the germline ends. The CDR3 protein is CASSYSLDDRLIEQYF. The CDR3 DNA reads as TGTGCCAGCAGTTACTCGCTCGACGACAGGCTTATCGAGCAGTACTTC.

In this sample, this clonotype turned up a few times. The chain carries TRBV29-1 and TRBJ1-2, with 8 nucleotides matching TRBD1. The CDR3 is 14 amino acids. Germline CDR1 SQVTM, CDR2 ANQGSEA. V shed 4 bases, J shed 8 bases, and the junction held 12 bases outside the gene matches. CDR3 amino acids: CSVGGLQGAEGYTF. The DNA for the CDR3 is TGCAGCGTTGGGGGGCTCCAGGGGGCAGAGGGCTACACCTTC.

The chain uses TRBV9 and TRBJ2-4; possible D gene TRBD1, 5 bases. The germline V and J ends were trimmed by 0 bases and 6 bases, with 7 bases remaining between them. Germline CDR1 and CDR2: SGDLS and YYNGEE. CDR3 length: 13 residues. DNA of the CDR3: TGTGCCAGCAGCGTAGAAGGGGCAAACATTCAGTACTTC. Translation: CASSVEGANIQYF.

This clonotype was detected once. This rearrangement joins TRBV7-9 to TRBJ1-4; no clear D. V lost 5 bases and J lost 5, with 15 bases in between. Per germline, CDR1 SEHNR and CDR2 FQNEAQ (reference sequence). The CDR3 extends over 15 amino acids. The CDR3 spells CASSSRTDQNEKLFF. CDR3 nucleotide sequence: TGTGCCAGCAGCAGCAGGACGGATCAAAATGAAAAACTGTTTTTT. Full variable domain (remainder filled in from reference TRBV7-9 and TRBJ1-4): DTGVSQNPRHKITKRGQNVTFRCDPISEHNRLYWYRQTLGQGPEFLTYFQNEAQLEKSRLLSDRFSAERPKGSFSTLEIQRTEQGDSAMYLCASSSRTDQNEKLFFGSGTQLSVL.

This clonotype was counted only a few times. The chain has TRBV29-1 and TRBJ1-1, with 9 bases fitting TRBD1. The CDR3 extends over 15 amino acids. Germline CDR1 and CDR2: SQVTM and ANQGSEA. V shed 0 bases, J shed 4 bases, and the junction held 6 bases outside the gene matches. CDR3 residues: CSVEEGTGRSTEAFF. In DNA, the CDR3 is TGCAGCGTTGAAGAGGGGACAGGGAGGAGCACTGAAGCTTTCTTT.

This clonotype occurred a few times. The rearrangement links TRBV6-5 to TRBJ2-5, with 8 nucleotides matching TRBD1. CDR1 and CDR2 from the germline V gene are MNHEY and SVGAGI. The CDR3 length is 15 residues. V trimming: 2 bases; J trimming: 5 bases; junction bases outside the gene matches: 7. CDR3 amino acids: CASSYGRQGPETQYF. CDR3 nucleotides: TGTGCCAGCAGTTACGGGAGACAGGGGCCGGAGACCCAGTACTTC.

This clonotype was counted ten times or more. The gene calls are TRBV12-3 or TRBV12-4 and TRBJ2-1; 9 bases agree with TRBD1. V lost 3 bases and J lost 8; bases outside the gene matches: 2. The CDR3 has 13 residues. CDR3 nucleotides: TGTGCCAGCAGTTTTGGACAGGGGTATGAGCAGTTCTTC. It specifies CASSFGQGYEQFF.

The chain couples TRBV5-1 to TRBJ2-3; no clear D. V was clipped by 3 bases and J by 3 bases, with 8 bases between them. CDR1 and CDR2 (germline): SGHRS, YFSETQ. This CDR3 has 13 amino acids. The CDR3 loop reads CASSSGVTDTQYF. CDR3 DNA: TGCGCCAGCAGCTCTGGAGTGACAGATACGCAGTATTTT.

The J gene is TRBJ2-1, the V gene TRBV11-3; 8 bases are a match to TRBD2. The J segment lost 3 bases and the V segment lost 1 base, leaving 5 bases of the junction unmatched. The CDR3 sequence is 16 residues long. CDR1 is SGHNT, CDR2 YENEEA, per germline. CDR3 coding DNA: TGTGCCAGCAGCTTAGGAACGGGGGGGCACTACAATGAGCAGTTCTTC. It translates to CASSLGTGGHYNEQFF.

This clonotype has only a few counts. This chain links TRBV7-3 with TRBJ1-1; perhaps TRBD1 as D (5 bases). Germline V gene data show CDR1 as SGHTA and CDR2 as FQGTGA. This CDR3 spans 10 amino acids. V dropped 8 bases and J dropped 6 bases, with 7 bases sitting between them. The CDR3: CASLGPEAFF. The DNA of the CDR3 is TGTGCCAGCCTGGGGCCTGAAGCTTTCTTT.

V gene TRBV12-3 or TRBV12-4 combines with J gene TRBJ2-3, with 13 nucleotides matching TRBD2. The CDR3 loop spans 15 amino acids. The trim removed 6 bases at V and 6 bases at J, leaving 6 bases unmatched. CDR3 nucleotides: TGTGCCAGCAGAACGCCGGGACTAGCGGGGGATACGCAGTATTTT. This gives the protein CASRTPGLAGDTQYF.

The chain recombines TRBV7-2 with TRBJ2-2, with 9 bases matching TRBD2. CDR3 length equals 16 residues. Per the germline V gene, CDR1 is SGHTA and CDR2 is FQGNSA. With V trimmed by 5 bases and J by 1 base, 5 bases remained unmatched. The CDR3 region has the DNA TGTGCCAGCAGCCTAAATAGCGGGGGGAACACCGGGGAGCTGTTTTTT. Amino acid sequence: CASSLNSGGNTGELFF.

This clonotype appeared many times. The chain has TRBV18 and TRBJ2-2; 12 bases line up with TRBD1. This CDR3 comprises 17 residues. Germline V gene data show CDR1 as KGHSH and CDR2 as LQKENI. Trimming cost V 0 bases and J 5 bases; bases outside gene matches: 4. DNA for the CDR3: TGTGCCAGCTCACCACCCGGGACAGGGGGCGCAACCGGGGAGCTGTTTTTT. Its protein product is CASSPPGTGGATGELFF.

The CDR3 is CASSPLGGAGTEAFF. The CDR3 nucleotides are TGCGCCAGCAGCCCTTTGGGGGGGGCTGGAACTGAAGCTTTCTTT. The chain carries TRBV5-1 and TRBJ1-1; a weak D match, TRBD1 (6 bases). The CDR3 consists of 15 residues. Germline-derived CDR1 and CDR2 are SGHRS and YFSETQ. Trimming cost V 4 bases and J 5 bases, with 18 bases left between them.

This clonotype has only a few counts. The CDR3 loop reads CASSPHRLGPYNEQFF. In DNA form, the CDR3 reads TGTGCCAGCAGCCCTCATCGTCTGGGGCCCTACAATGAGCAGTTCTTC. J is TRBJ2-1 and V is TRBV7-8; tentatively, D is TRBD1 (5 bases). The CDR3 spans 16 residues. Germline V gives CDR1 SGHVS, CDR2 FQNEAQ. Trimming cost V 5 bases and J 2 bases, with 16 bases left between them.

This sequence joins TRBV9 and TRBJ1-1; D might be TRBD1 (5 bases). Germline CDR1 SGDLS, CDR2 YYNGEE. CDR3 length equals 13 residues. The germline V and J ends were trimmed by 4 bases and 1 base, with 8 bases remaining between them. The CDR3 DNA follows: TGTGCCAGCAGCAGCGGGACGAACACTGAAGCTTTCTTT. Residues: CASSSGTNTEAFF.

The chain's CDR3 is CASSFLRQVYGYTF. The CDR3 DNA follows: TGTGCCAGCAGCTTCTTGAGACAGGTCTATGGCTACACCTTC. The chain has TRBV7-2 and TRBJ1-2; D may be TRBD1 (6 bases). The CDR3 is 14 amino acids. V lost 3 bases to trimming and J lost 4 bases, with 12 bases between them. CDR1 is SGHTA, CDR2 FQGNSA, per germline.

A few counts support this clonotype. V is TRBV15 and J is TRBJ2-7; unclear D gene. Germline loops: CDR1 LNHNV, CDR2 YYDKDF (reference sequence). CDR3 length: 14 residues. V was pared by 0 bases and J by 1 base, with 7 bases between. The CDR3 here is CATSRDQGSYEQYF. The CDR3 DNA reads as TGTGCCACCAGCAGAGATCAAGGGTCCTACGAGCAGTACTTC.

J is TRBJ1-5 and V is TRBV4-1, with D unresolved. The CDR3 contains 15 residues. Between the trimmed V and J ends, which lost 0 bases and 3 bases, there was a span of 9 bases. CDR1 is MGHRA and CDR2 is YSYEKL in the germline V gene. The CDR3 loop is CASSQDDRNNQPQHF. For the CDR3, the DNA is TGCGCCAGCAGCCAAGATGATAGGAACAATCAGCCCCAGCATTTT.

Many counts were recorded for this clonotype. The V call is TRBV7-9, the J call TRBJ2-6; no reliable D call. Germline-derived CDR1 and CDR2 are SEHNR and FQNEAQ (reference sequence). V lost 3 bases and J 2 bases, leaving 2 bases between the germline ends. The CDR3 is 13 residues long. This CDR3 reads CASSFAGANVLTF. The CDR3 coding sequence is TGTGCCAGCAGCTTTGCTGGGGCCAACGTCCTGACTTTC.

This clonotype was seen more than once but under ten times. The rearrangement joins TRBV28 to TRBJ2-3, with a possible D match to TRBD2 (6 bases). The CDR3 extends over 14 amino acids. V was cut by 6 bases and J by 2 bases, with 12 bases left in between. CDR1 is MDHEN, CDR2 SYDVKM, per germline. CDR3 amino acids: CASRDSGSTDTQYF. The CDR3 DNA sequence: TGTGCCAGCAGGGATAGCGGTTCCACAGATACGCAGTATTTT.

The chain is built from TRBV20-1 and TRBJ2-5; 7 bases are a match to TRBD1. V dropped 4 bases and J dropped 4; count of bases not matched to a gene: 6. Per the germline V gene, CDR1 is DFQATT and CDR2 is SNEGSKA (reference sequence). The CDR3 sequence is 13 residues long. CDR3 sequence (DNA): TGCAGTGCTACACCCACAGGGGCAGAGACCCAGTACTTC. It encodes CSATPTGAETQYF.

Only a few counts were recorded for this clonotype. The rearrangement links TRBV7-2 to TRBJ1-3; 7 nucleotides agree with TRBD1. The trim removed 5 bases at V and 3 bases at J, leaving 4 bases unmatched. Germline values: CDR1 SGHTA, CDR2 FQGNSA. CDR3 length: 14 amino acids. The chain's CDR3 is CASSPDRVGNTIYF. CDR3 nucleotides: TGTGCCAGCAGCCCTGACAGGGTTGGAAACACCATATATTTT.

The chain is built from TRBV10-3 and TRBJ2-1; D call uncertain. CDR1 is ENHRY and CDR2 is SYGVKD in the germline V gene. Trimming cost V 3 bases and J 0 bases, with 12 bases left between them. This CDR3 spans 16 amino acids. For the CDR3, the DNA is TGTGCCATCAGTGATAGGACGGTAAGCTCCTACAATGAGCAGTTCTTC. Its translation: CAISDRTVSSYNEQFF.

V usage is TRBV12-3 or TRBV12-4 and J usage is TRBJ2-3; 15 positions match TRBD2. The CDR3 covers 17 residues. J gave up 4 bases and V 5 bases, and 7 bases lay outside the gene matches. CDR3 loop: CASSPGTSGGLPDTQYF. The CDR3 nucleotides read TGTGCCAGCAGTCCCGGGACTAGCGGGGGGTTACCAGATACGCAGTATTTT.

This chain joins TRBV5-1 and TRBJ1-6; possibly TRBD1 for D (5 bases). The ends were cut back, 0 bases at V and 7 bases at J, with 11 bases in the middle. Germline CDR1 and CDR2: SGHRS and YFSETQ. This CDR3 contains 15 residues. CDR3 residues: CASSLAGPTNSPLHF. The CDR3 DNA sequence: TGCGCCAGCAGCTTGGCGGGACCGACAAATTCACCCCTCCACTTT.

V and J are TRBV24-1 and TRBJ1-5; 8 bases are shared with TRBD1. The length of the CDR3 is 16 residues. The V segment lost 4 bases and the J segment 7 bases; nucleotides outside the gene matches: 11. Germline CDR1 reads KGHDR; CDR2 reads SFDVKD. The CDR3, as DNA: TGTGCCACCAGTGACCCAGGACAGGGAAGTTTCCAGCCCCAGCATTTT. Its translation: CATSDPGQGSFQPQHF.

The chain is built from TRBV7-6 and TRBJ2-2; 7 nucleotides align to TRBD1. The CDR3 covers 16 residues. CDR1 is SGHVS and CDR2 is FNYEAQ in the germline V gene. The V segment lost 5 bases and the J segment 2 bases; nucleotides outside the gene matches: 8. The CDR3 bases are TGTGCCAGCAGCCCCAGTCGACAGGGAAACACCGGGGAGCTGTTTTTT. Its translation: CASSPSRQGNTGELFF.

V gene TRBV6-5 combines with J gene TRBJ2-7; possible D gene TRBD2, 6 bases. With 4 bases removed from V and 4 bases from J, the gap between germline ends came to 17 bases. CDR1 is MNHEY, CDR2 SVGAGI, per germline. The CDR3 covers 15 residues. The CDR3 loop is CASSFSSRGPYEQYV. DNA for the CDR3: TGTGCCAGCAGTTTTTCTTCGCGGGGCCCTTACGAGCAGTACGTC.

This clonotype was picked up a small number of times. The chain uses TRBV24-1 and TRBJ2-1; 11 positions agree with TRBD2. The CDR3 is made up of 17 amino acids. Germline trimming cut 4 bases from V and 8 bases from J; bases unmatched to any gene: 12. Germline CDR1 and CDR2: KGHDR and SFDVKD. The DNA of the CDR3 is TGTGCCACCAGTGAGCCCCCTCTAGCGGGGGGTTTCCATGAGCAGTTCTTC. Encoded protein: CATSEPPLAGGFHEQFF.

This clonotype has a handful of counts. The V call is TRBV18, the J call TRBJ1-1; D is perhaps TRBD1 (6 bases). The CDR3 has 17 amino acids. Deletions cut 4 bases from V and 0 bases from J, with 18 bases between. Germline values: CDR1 KGHSH, CDR2 LQKENI. Written as DNA, the CDR3 is TGTGCCAGCTCACGGACCGCTCTCGCAGGGGTGAACACTGAAGCTTTCTTT. Residues: CASSRTALAGVNTEAFF.